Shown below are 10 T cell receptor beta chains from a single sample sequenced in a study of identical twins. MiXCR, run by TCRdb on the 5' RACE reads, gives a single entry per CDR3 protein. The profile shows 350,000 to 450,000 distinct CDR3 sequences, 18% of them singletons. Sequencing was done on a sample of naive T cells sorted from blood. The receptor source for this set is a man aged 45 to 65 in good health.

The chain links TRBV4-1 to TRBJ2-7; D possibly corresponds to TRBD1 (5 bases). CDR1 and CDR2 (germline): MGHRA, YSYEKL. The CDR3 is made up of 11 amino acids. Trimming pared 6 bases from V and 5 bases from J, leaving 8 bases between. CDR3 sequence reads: CASRGAHEQYF. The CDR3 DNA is TGCGCCAGCAGAGGGGCCCACGAGCAGTACTTC.

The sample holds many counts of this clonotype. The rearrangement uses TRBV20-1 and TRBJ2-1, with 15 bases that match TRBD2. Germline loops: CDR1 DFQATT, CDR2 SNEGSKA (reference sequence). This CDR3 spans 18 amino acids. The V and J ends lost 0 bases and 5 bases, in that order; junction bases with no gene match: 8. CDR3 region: CSARDQGLAGGRHNEQFF. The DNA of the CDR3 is TGCAGTGCTAGAGATCAGGGACTAGCGGGAGGCAGACACAATGAGCAGTTCTTC.

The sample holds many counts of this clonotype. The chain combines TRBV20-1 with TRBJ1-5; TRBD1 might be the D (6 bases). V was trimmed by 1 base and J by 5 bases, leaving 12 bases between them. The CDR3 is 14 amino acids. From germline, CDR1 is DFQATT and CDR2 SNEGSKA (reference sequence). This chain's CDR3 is CSARGIGGHQPQHF. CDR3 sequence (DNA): TGCAGTGCTAGAGGCATAGGGGGGCATCAGCCCCAGCATTTT.

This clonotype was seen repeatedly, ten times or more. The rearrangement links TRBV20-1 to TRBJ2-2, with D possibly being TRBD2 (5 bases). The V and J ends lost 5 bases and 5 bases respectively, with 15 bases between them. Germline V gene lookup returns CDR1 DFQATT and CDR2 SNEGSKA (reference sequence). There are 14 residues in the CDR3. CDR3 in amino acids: CSAPKSSRTGELFF. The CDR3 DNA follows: TGCAGTGCTCCCAAATCTAGCCGGACCGGGGAGCTGTTTTTT.

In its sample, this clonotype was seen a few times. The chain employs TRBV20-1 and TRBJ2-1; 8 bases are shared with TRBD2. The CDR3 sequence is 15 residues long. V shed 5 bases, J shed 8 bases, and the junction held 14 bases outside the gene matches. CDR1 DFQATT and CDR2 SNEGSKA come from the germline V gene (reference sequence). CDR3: CSARSGSGSIDEQFF. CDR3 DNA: TGCAGTGCTCGATCAGGGAGCGGGAGTATCGATGAGCAGTTCTTC.

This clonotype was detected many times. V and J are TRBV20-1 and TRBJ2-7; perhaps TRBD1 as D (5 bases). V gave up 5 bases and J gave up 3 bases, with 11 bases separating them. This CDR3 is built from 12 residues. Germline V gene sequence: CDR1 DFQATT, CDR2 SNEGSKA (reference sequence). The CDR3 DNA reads TGCAGTGCTCCCCAGACAGTCTACGAGCAGTACTTC. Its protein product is CSAPQTVYEQYF.

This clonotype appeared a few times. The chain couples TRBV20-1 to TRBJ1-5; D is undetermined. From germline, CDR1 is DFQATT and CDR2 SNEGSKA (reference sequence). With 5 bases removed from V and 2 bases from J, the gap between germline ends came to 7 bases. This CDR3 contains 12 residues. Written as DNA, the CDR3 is TGCAGTGCTGAAATCCGCAATCAGCCCCAGCATTTT. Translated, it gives CSAEIRNQPQHF.

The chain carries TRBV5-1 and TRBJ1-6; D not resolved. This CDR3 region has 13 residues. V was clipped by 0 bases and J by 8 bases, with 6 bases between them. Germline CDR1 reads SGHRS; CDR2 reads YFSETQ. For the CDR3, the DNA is TGCGCCAGCAGCTTGGCTCCTCATTCACCCCTCCACTTT. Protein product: CASSLAPHSPLHF.

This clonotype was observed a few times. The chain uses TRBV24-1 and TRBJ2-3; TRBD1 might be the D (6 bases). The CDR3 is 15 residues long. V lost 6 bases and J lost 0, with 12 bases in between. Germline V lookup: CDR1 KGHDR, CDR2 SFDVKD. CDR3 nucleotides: TGTGCCACCAGTAGACACACAGGGAGCACAGATACGCAGTATTTT. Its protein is CATSRHTGSTDTQYF.

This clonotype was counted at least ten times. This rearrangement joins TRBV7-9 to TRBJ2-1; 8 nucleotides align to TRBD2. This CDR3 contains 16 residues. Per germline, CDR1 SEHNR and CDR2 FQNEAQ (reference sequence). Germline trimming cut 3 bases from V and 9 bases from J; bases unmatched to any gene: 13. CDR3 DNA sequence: TGTGCCAGCAGCTTGGGTGTGGGACTAGGTCTAGGTGAGCAGTTCTTC. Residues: CASSLGVGLGLGEQFF.